This is a list of T cell receptor beta chains from one sample in a study of blood T cell repertoires in COVID-19. Clones were sequenced by immunoSEQ multiplex PCR, and TCRdb holds only the in-frame ones, with some missing. Here the sample spans some 200,000 clones, around 73% being singletons. Sequencing used PBMCs or T cells enriched from blood (not recorded which). Source of these receptors: a woman in her fifties or sixties who had recovered from COVID-19. Both conserved end residues are part of each CDR3. A D gene is named only where the DNA matches it firmly. Where a row states a size, it is once, few, many or the class of an expanded clone; other rows omit it.

D	V	size	J	CDR3	DNA
TRBD1	TRBV10-3	NA	TRBJ1-2	CAISERQGGDYGYTF	TGTGCCATCAGTGAACGACAGGGTGGTGACTATGGCTACACCTTC
NA	TRBV12-3/TRBV12-4	NA	TRBJ2-5	CASRSGVQETQYF	TGTGCCAGCAGGTCCGGGGTTCAAGAGACCCAGTACTTC
NA	TRBV28	NA	TRBJ1-1	CASSPWTENTEAFF	TGTGCCAGCAGTCCTTGGACAGAGAACACTGAAGCTTTCTTT
NA	TRBV28	NA	TRBJ1-2	CASTTTPFLGYTF	TGTGCCAGCACGACGACTCCCTTCTTAGGCTACACCTTC
NA	TRBV11-2	NA	TRBJ1-3	CASSSKTRENTIYF	TGTGCCAGCAGCTCAAAGACCCGGGAAAACACCATATATTTT
NA	TRBV2	NA	TRBJ2-3	CATEGTPPTDTQYF	TGTGCCACCGAAGGGACACCCCCGACAGATACGCAGTATTTT
TRBD1	TRBV28	NA	TRBJ2-7	CASNTGGSYEQYF	TGTGCCAGCAACACAGGGGGGTCCTACGAGCAGTACTTC
TRBD2	TRBV7-2	many	TRBJ2-3	CASSLAPSGSGTDTQYF	TGTGCCAGCAGCTTAGCTCCTAGCGGGAGCGGCACAGATACGCAGTATTTT
NA	TRBV5-1	NA	TRBJ2-3	CASSISGDQSTDTQYF	TGCGCCAGCAGCATTTCAGGGGACCAGAGCACAGATACGCAGTATTTT
TRBD1	TRBV5-1	NA	TRBJ2-2	CASSSTGTVNTGELFF	TGCGCCAGCAGCTCGACCGGGACAGTGAACACCGGGGAGCTGTTTTTT
TRBD1	TRBV30	NA	TRBJ2-3	CASLQGAGFTQYF	TGTGCCTCCTTACAGGGGGCCGGCTTTACGCAGTATTTT
NA	TRBV11-2	NA	TRBJ2-1	CASSFSEGNEQFF	TGTGCCAGCAGCTTTTCGGAGGGGAATGAGCAGTTCTTC
TRBD1	TRBV6-5	NA	TRBJ2-7	CASSYTTGGRGYEQYF	TGTGCCAGCAGTTACACAACAGGGGGCAGAGGCTACGAGCAGTACTTC
NA	TRBV28	NA	TRBJ2-3	CASSYGSGTDTQYF	TGTGCCAGCAGTTACGGGAGTGGTACAGATACGCAGTATTTT
TRBD1	TRBV6-5	NA	TRBJ2-5	CASSSTGDSETQYF	TGTGCCAGCAGCTCGACAGGGGATTCGGAGACCCAGTACTTC
TRBD2	TRBV2	NA	TRBJ2-5	CASSGLGLAVQETQYF	TGTGCCAGCAGTGGTTTGGGACTAGCGGTTCAAGAGACCCAGTACTTC
NA	TRBV6-4	once	TRBJ2-2	CASSPSGGITGELFF	TGTGCCAGCAGTCCCTCAGGGGGGATTACCGGGGAGCTGTTTTTT
TRBD1	TRBV28	NA	TRBJ2-7	CASSSPGQGYEQYF	TGTGCCAGCAGTTCCCCGGGACAGGGCTACGAGCAGTACTTC
NA	TRBV3-1/TRBV3-2	NA	TRBJ2-1	CASSQIYYQSEQFF	TGTGCCAGCAGCCAAATCTACTACCAGAGTGAGCAGTTCTTC
NA	TRBV7-9	NA	TRBJ1-5	CASSLAGQRNQPQHF	TGTGCCAGCAGCTTAGCCGGACAGAGAAATCAGCCCCAGCATTTT
NA	TRBV12-3/TRBV12-4	NA	TRBJ1-1	CASTPPMNTEAFF	TGTGCCAGCACCCCCCCTATGAACACTGAAGCTTTCTTT
TRBD2	TRBV29-1	NA	TRBJ2-7	CSVLMTSGASYEQYF	TGCAGCGTCCTTATGACTAGCGGTGCTTCCTACGAGCAGTACTTC